The 3 T cell receptor beta chains in this list originate from one sample, sequenced in a study of T cell responses to AZD1222 COVID-19 vaccine. Sequencing used immunoSEQ multiplex PCR; TCRdb keeps in-frame clones, though not all of them. Of 65,000 to 75,000 clones listed, more than 75% are singletons. Sequenced material: peripheral blood, taken 28 days after the second dose of the MenACWY control vaccine. Every receptor here comes from an adult who received the MenACWY meningococcal vaccine as a control.

The chain joins TRBV18 to TRBJ2-5; the match to TRBD2 covers 7 bases. The germline V gene encodes CDR1 KGHSH and CDR2 LQKENI. Trimming cost V 3 bases and J 2 bases; bases outside gene matches: 0. This CDR3 contains 13 residues. The CDR3 region is CASSPGGQETQYF. In DNA, the CDR3 is TGTGCCAGCTCACCGGGAGGGCAAGAGACCCAGTACTTC.

V and J are TRBV5-8 and TRBJ2-7; the D gene could be TRBD1 or TRBD2 (6 bases each). Germline lookup yields CDR1 SGHTS and CDR2 YDEGEE. There are 16 residues in the CDR3. V was shortened by 3 bases and J by 1 base, with 17 bases between the two germline ends. In DNA, the CDR3 is TGTGCCAGCAGCTACAGGGCGGGGACTCCTTCCTACGAGCAGTACTTC. Its translation: CASSYRAGTPSYEQYF.

The chain links TRBV15 to TRBJ1-2; TRBD1 matches at 8 bases. Germline trimming cut 5 bases from V and 4 bases from J; bases unmatched to any gene: 6. This CDR3 is 14 amino acids long. Germline CDR1 LNHNV, CDR2 YYDKDF (reference sequence). This CDR3 reads CATSEWQGAYGYTF. For the CDR3, the DNA is TGTGCCACCAGCGAGTGGCAGGGGGCCTATGGCTACACCTTC.